The 20 T cell receptor beta chains reported below all come from one sample, sequenced in a study of T cell responses to AZD1222 COVID-19 vaccine. TCRdb keeps only in-frame clones here, not all; method: immunoSEQ multiplex PCR. The sample includes about 86,000 clones, around 90% of them seen just once. Sequences were derived from peripheral blood, sampled 28 days after the second AZD1222 dose. The source of these receptors is an adult who received the AZD1222 COVID-19 vaccine.

V gene TRBV4-1 combines with J gene TRBJ1-1, with 8 nucleotides matching TRBD1. The V and J ends lost 4 bases and 8 bases, in that order; junction bases with no gene match: 12. Per germline, CDR1 MGHRA and CDR2 YSYEKL. The CDR3 is 15 residues long. Written as DNA, the CDR3 is TGCGCCAGCAGCCCTACAGGACAGGGTGAACTAGAAGCTTTCTTT. Translating it yields CASSPTGQGELEAFF.

The chain uses TRBV3-1 (or the pseudogene TRBV3-2) and TRBJ2-3; 7 bases align to TRBD2. Germline values: CDR1 LGHDT, CDR2 YNNKEL (reference sequence). The CDR3 consists of 15 residues. Losses at the gene ends were 2 bases for V and 1 base for J; bases not matched to a gene: 3. CDR3 protein: CASSQSSGRTDTQYF. CDR3 nucleotide sequence: TGTGCCAGCAGCCAAAGTAGCGGGCGCACAGATACGCAGTATTTT.

The chain employs TRBV10-3 and TRBJ1-3, with 10 bases lining up with TRBD1. The CDR3 runs to 17 residues. Germline V gene sequence: CDR1 ENHRY, CDR2 SYGVKD. Germline trimming cut 2 bases from V and 2 bases from J; bases unmatched to any gene: 6. This CDR3 reads CAISENFGQGAGNTIYF. The CDR3 DNA is TGTGCCATCAGTGAGAACTTTGGACAGGGGGCTGGAAACACCATATATTTT.

The rearrangement uses TRBV29-1 and TRBJ2-2; TRBD1 might be the D (6 bases). CDR3 length: 14 residues. V was pared by 7 bases and J by 4 bases, with 16 bases between. Looked up from germline, CDR1 is SQVTM and CDR2 is ANQGSEA. CDR3 loop: CSAGETGSTGELFF. The DNA of the CDR3 is TGCAGCGCTGGAGAAACAGGGTCCACCGGGGAGCTGTTTTTT.

There are a few counts of this clone. The rearrangement links TRBV18 to TRBJ1-6, with 11 bases aligning to TRBD1. The CDR3 is 16 amino acids. Germline-derived CDR1 and CDR2 are KGHSH and LQKENI. The V segment lost 5 bases and the J segment 0 bases; nucleotides outside the gene matches: 0. The CDR3 DNA reads TGTGCCAGCTCAGGGACAGGGGGCTCCTATAATTCACCCCTCCACTTT. Its protein product is CASSGTGGSYNSPLHF.

Note on this clone: The junction shows a germline mismatch at one end, possibly a read error. This chain links TRBV27 with TRBJ1-5; possibly TRBD1 for D (5 bases). Per germline, CDR1 MNHEY and CDR2 SMNVEV (reference sequence). This CDR3 comprises 15 residues. The DNA of the CDR3 is TGTGCCAGCAGTTCCGGGGGAAATAGCTATCAGCCCCAGCATTTT. Protein: CASSSGGNSYQPQHF.

This clone is categorized as large (0.1 to 1%). The chain links TRBV7-9 to TRBJ2-3; the D gene is possibly TRBD1 (6 bases). The CDR3 length is 15 residues. Trimming pared 6 bases from V and 2 bases from J, leaving 15 bases between. Germline-derived CDR1 and CDR2 are SEHNR and FQNEAQ (reference sequence). CDR3 nucleotide sequence: TGTGCCAGCAGAATAGGGTACAGGGACACAGATACGCAGTATTTT. This sequence encodes CASRIGYRDTDTQYF. Full variable domain (outside the CDR3, taken from reference TRBV7-9 and TRBJ2-3): DTGVSQNPRHKITKRGQNVTFRCDPISEHNRLYWYRQTLGQGPEFLTYFQNEAQLEKSRLLSDRFSAERPKGSFSTLEIQRTEQGDSAMYLCASRIGYRDTDTQYFGPGTRLTVL.

This sequence joins TRBV27 and TRBJ1-6; maybe TRBD1 (6 bases). CDR1 is MNHEY and CDR2 is SMNVEV in the germline V gene (reference sequence). Between the trimmed V and J ends, which lost 1 base and 9 bases, there was a span of 13 bases. The CDR3 consists of 15 residues. The CDR3 sequence is CASSLLGAGGSPLHF. CDR3 DNA sequence: TGTGCCAGCAGTTTATTGGGGGCTGGGGGTTCACCCCTCCACTTT.

This chain joins TRBV3-1 (or the pseudogene TRBV3-2) and TRBJ1-1; D ambiguous. Germline-derived CDR1 and CDR2 are LGHDT and YNNKEL (reference sequence). This CDR3 contains 14 residues. V dropped 1 base and J dropped 4 bases, with 10 bases sitting between them. The chain's CDR3 is CASSQGKGSTEAFF. The CDR3 nucleotides read TGTGCCAGCAGCCAAGGAAAGGGTTCCACTGAAGCTTTCTTT.

The chain joins TRBV5-4 to TRBJ2-7, with a weak D call TRBD2 (7 bases). CDR3 length: 14 residues. Germline CDR1 reads SGHNT; CDR2 reads YYREEE (reference sequence). V lost 2 bases to trimming and J lost 2 bases, with 11 bases between them. The CDR3 loop is CASSFKGGAYEQYF. CDR3 DNA sequence: TGTGCCAGCAGCTTTAAGGGGGGGGCCTACGAGCAGTACTTC.

J is TRBJ2-7 and V is TRBV6-6; tentative D call: TRBD1 (5 bases). Trimming removed 8 bases from V and 2 bases from J, with 13 bases in between. There are 13 residues in the CDR3. Germline CDR1 is MNHNY and CDR2 is SVGAGI (reference sequence). CDR3 protein: CASVAGFPYEQYF. CDR3 nucleotide sequence: TGTGCCAGCGTTGCAGGGTTTCCCTACGAGCAGTACTTC.

The chain joins TRBV3-1 (or the pseudogene TRBV3-2) to TRBJ2-3, with D hard to call. Trimming left V 7 bases short and J 2 bases short, with 16 bases between. Germline loops: CDR1 LGHDT, CDR2 YNNKEL (reference sequence). CDR3 length: 15 amino acids. Here the CDR3 DNA reads TGTGCCAGCACCAAGATGGTGAAAAACACAGATACGCAGTATTTT. Its translation is CASTKMVKNTDTQYF.

The chain employs TRBV6-6 and TRBJ2-4; D might be TRBD2 (5 bases). Trimming shortened V by 7 bases and J by 1 base, and 17 bases separated the two germline ends. Looked up from germline, CDR1 is MNHNY and CDR2 is SVGAGI (reference sequence). The CDR3 has 16 amino acids. The DNA of the CDR3 is TGTGCCAGCACCCCCCCCGGGGTCGTGGCCAAAAACATTCAGTACTTC. The encoded protein is CASTPPGVVAKNIQYF.

This chain joins TRBV2 and TRBJ2-3; 10 bases match TRBD1. Germline V gene lookup returns CDR1 SNHLY and CDR2 FYNNEI. This CDR3 has 14 residues. V gave up 7 bases and J gave up 3 bases; unmatched junction bases: 4. The CDR3 region has the DNA TGTGCCAGCATTGGGGACAGGGGTACAGATACGCAGTATTTT. The encoded protein is CASIGDRGTDTQYF. Filled out from reference TRBV2 and TRBJ2-3, the complete variable domain reads EPEVTQTPSHQVTQMGQEVILRCVPISNHLYFYWYRQILGQKVEFLVSFYNNEISEKSEIFDDQFSVERPDGSNFTLKIRSTKLEDSAMYFCASIGDRGTDTQYFGPGTRLTVL.

The J gene is TRBJ2-7, the V gene TRBV11-2; TRBD1 aligns across 9 bases. The junction had 1 base not matched to a gene; V was cut back by 1 base and J by 3 bases. The germline V gene encodes CDR1 SGHAT and CDR2 FQNNGV. The CDR3 runs to 14 residues. The CDR3 loop reads CASSLGGQGYEQYV. The CDR3 DNA reads as TGTGCCAGCAGCTTAGGGGGACAGGGCTACGAGCAGTACGTC.

The J gene is TRBJ1-6, the V gene TRBV7-3; D gene ambiguous. This CDR3 spans 15 amino acids. Germline V gene lookup returns CDR1 SGHTA and CDR2 FQGTGA. Trimming stripped 2 bases from V and 0 bases from J, with 5 bases between. The CDR3: CASSLVDSYNSPLHF. DNA for the CDR3: TGTGCCAGCAGCTTAGTAGACTCCTATAATTCACCCCTCCACTTT.

The CDR3 DNA reads as TGCGCCAGCAGCCAGGCACAAGACAGTAACTATGGCTACACCTTC. It specifies CASSQAQDSNYGYTF. This chain links TRBV4-3 with TRBJ1-2, with D perhaps matching TRBD1 (5 bases). V was clipped by 3 bases and J by 1 base, with 12 bases between them. This CDR3 comprises 15 residues. Germline loops: CDR1 LGHNA, CDR2 YSLEER.

The rearrangement links TRBV4-3 to TRBJ2-1, with a possible D match to TRBD1 (6 bases). V was cut by 0 bases and J by 8 bases, with 17 bases left in between. CDR3 length: 16 amino acids. CDR1 LGHNA and CDR2 YSLEER come from the germline V gene. The CDR3 loop reads CASSQDRGSGADEQFF. The CDR3 nucleotides are TGCGCCAGCAGCCAAGATAGGGGGTCCGGGGCTGATGAGCAGTTCTTC.

The rearrangement uses TRBV27 and TRBJ2-3; D not resolved. CDR1 and CDR2 from the germline V gene are MNHEY and SMNVEV (reference sequence). V was clipped by 2 bases and J by 6 bases, with 15 bases between them. This CDR3 is built from 15 residues. The CDR3 nucleotides read TGTGCCAGCAGTTTAACGCCCTCGCTCGCGGATACGCAGTATTTT. Protein product: CASSLTPSLADTQYF.

This sequence joins TRBV9 and TRBJ1-6; TRBD1 might be the D (5 bases). CDR1 and CDR2 from the germline V gene are SGDLS and YYNGEE. Deletions cut 4 bases from V and 6 bases from J, with 14 bases between. CDR3 length: 15 residues. CDR3 in DNA: TGTGCCAGCAGCTCATCCGGGACTCCTAATTCACCCCTCCACTTT. It translates to CASSSSGTPNSPLHF.